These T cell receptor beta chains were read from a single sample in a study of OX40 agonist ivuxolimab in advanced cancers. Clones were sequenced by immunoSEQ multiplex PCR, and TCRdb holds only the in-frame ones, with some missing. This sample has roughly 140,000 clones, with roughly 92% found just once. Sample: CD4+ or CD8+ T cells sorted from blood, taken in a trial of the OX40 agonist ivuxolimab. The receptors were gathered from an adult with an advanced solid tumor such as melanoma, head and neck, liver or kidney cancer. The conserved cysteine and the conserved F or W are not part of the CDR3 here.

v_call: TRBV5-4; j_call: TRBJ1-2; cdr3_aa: ASSSSDDRLSLNGYT
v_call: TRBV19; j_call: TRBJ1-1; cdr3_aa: ASSPLRGAF
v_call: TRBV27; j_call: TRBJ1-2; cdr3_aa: ASSRDKPNNYGYT
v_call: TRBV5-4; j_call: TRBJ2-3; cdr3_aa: ASSLNGASGSADTQY
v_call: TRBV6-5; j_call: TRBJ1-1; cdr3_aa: ASSRPGLGAF
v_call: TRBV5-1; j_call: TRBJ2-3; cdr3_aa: ASSFYGTGVLGDTQY
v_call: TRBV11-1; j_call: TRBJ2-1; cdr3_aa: ASSLALGGTREF
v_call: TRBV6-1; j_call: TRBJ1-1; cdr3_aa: ASSERADTEAF
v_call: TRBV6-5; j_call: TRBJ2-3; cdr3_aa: ASSYSGRVGSDTQY
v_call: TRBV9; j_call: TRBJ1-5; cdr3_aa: ASSVNGYSNQPQH
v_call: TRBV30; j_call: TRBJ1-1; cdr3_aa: AWSPGGRLNTEAF
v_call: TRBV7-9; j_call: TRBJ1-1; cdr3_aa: ASSPLGHGTEAF
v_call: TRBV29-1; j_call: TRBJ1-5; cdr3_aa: SVGGAGQPQH
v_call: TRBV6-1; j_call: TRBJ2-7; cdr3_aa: ASREWTSGGYEQY
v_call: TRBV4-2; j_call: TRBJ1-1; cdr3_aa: ASSRVTGGTEAF
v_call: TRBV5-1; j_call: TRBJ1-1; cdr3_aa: ASSDPRTGMNTEAF
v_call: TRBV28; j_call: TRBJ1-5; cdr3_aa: ASTTGVGNQPQH
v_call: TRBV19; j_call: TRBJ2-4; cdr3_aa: ASSPGGAKNIQY
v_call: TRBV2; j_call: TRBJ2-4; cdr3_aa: ASSPGTGRATKNIQY
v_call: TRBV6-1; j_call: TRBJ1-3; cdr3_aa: ASRQESHTIY
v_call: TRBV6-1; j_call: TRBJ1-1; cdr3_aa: ASSESVWGDRVGAF
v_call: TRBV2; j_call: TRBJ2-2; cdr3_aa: AGQQGVVAGELF
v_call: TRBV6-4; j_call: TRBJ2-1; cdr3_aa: ASSETTYNEQF
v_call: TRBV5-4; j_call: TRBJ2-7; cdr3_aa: ASSLDGGHVYEQY
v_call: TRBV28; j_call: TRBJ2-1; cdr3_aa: ASSSPGSYNEQF
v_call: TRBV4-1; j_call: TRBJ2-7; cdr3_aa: ASSPLRGRHEQY
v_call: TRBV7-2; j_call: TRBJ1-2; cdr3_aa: ASSLNGVLGYT
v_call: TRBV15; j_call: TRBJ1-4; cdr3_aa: ATSSGTDPTNEKLF
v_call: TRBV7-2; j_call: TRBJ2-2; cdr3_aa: ASSFGLPGELF
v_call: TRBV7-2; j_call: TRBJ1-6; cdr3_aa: ASSSGDSPLH
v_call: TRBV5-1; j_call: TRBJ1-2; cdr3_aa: ASSGGQGAPRNYGYT
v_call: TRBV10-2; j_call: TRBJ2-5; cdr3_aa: ASSPSRTSGETQY
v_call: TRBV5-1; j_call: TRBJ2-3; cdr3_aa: ASSLASGGKSTDTQY
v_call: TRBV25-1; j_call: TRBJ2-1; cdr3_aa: ASSLTGSYNEQF
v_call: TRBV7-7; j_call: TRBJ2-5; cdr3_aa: ASSLGSGRETQY
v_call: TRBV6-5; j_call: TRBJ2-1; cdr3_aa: ASSLMRGTYNEQF
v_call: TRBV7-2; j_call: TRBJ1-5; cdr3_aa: ASSLGGAGENQPQH
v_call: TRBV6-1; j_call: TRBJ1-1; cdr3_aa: ASSRWVSGEAF
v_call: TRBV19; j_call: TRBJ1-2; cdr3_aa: ASSIGGRGDLGYT
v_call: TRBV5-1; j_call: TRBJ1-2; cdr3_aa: ASSQREAGKDYGYT
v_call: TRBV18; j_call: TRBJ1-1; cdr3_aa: ASSPLAGSTEAF
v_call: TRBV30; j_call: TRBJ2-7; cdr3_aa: AWSVEGGLRLD
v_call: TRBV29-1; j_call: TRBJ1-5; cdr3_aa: SVVPTGALSNQPQH
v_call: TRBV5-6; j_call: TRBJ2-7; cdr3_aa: ASSLGRAYEQY
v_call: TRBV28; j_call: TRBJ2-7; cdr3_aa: AYLGYEQY
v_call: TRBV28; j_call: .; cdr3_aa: ATSGTPTYEQY
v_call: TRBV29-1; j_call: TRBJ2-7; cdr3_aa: SVRTRQPTSYEQY
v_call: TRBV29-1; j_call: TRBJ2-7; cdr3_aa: SVGDTPRGEQY
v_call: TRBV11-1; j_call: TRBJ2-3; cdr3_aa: ASSSQQKFFDTQY
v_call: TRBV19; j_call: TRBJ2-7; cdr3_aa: ASRGQGPLEQY
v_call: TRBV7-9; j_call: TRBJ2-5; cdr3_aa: ASSPGLAAETQY
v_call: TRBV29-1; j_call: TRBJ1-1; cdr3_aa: SVEPFWSTEAF
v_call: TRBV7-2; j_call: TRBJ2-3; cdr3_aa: ASSFYSGESTDTQY
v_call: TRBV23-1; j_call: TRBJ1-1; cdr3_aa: ASSHLTGALGTEAF
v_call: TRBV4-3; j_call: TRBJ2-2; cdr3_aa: ASSQAGISGELF
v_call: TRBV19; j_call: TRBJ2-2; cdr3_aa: ASRLAGGVGELF
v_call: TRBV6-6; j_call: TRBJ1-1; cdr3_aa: ASSYSTGVAAEAF